The 17 T cell receptor beta chains listed next were all sequenced from one sample in a study of blood T cell repertoires in COVID-19. The method was immunoSEQ multiplex PCR; TCRdb's version includes in-frame clones alone and lacks a portion of them. This table has over 250,000 clones, roughly 89% appearing once. Material for sequencing was PBMCs or T cells enriched from blood (not recorded which). Receptors originate from a woman in her sixties who had recovered from COVID-19.

Worth noting for this clone: At one end the junction does not follow the germline gene, possibly because of a read error. The chain joins TRBV29-1 to TRBJ1-1; maybe TRBD1 (6 bases). Germline CDR1 is SQVTM and CDR2 is ANQGSEA. CDR3 length: 14 residues. In DNA, the CDR3 is TGCAGCGTCGAAGACCCGGGGAGGGGGACTGAAGCTTTCTTT. Its translation: CSVEDPGRGTEAFF.

A few counts support this clone. This chain connects TRBV27 to TRBJ2-7; D call uncertain. Germline assignment: CDR1 MNHEY and CDR2 SMNVEV (reference sequence). The V end was cut by 3 bases, the J end by 4 bases, with 10 bases between. CDR3 size: 13 residues. The CDR3 reads CASSFADGYEQYF. The DNA for the CDR3 is TGTGCCAGCAGTTTTGCCGACGGGTACGAGCAGTACTTC.

This chain connects TRBV7-3 to TRBJ1-4; D call uncertain. Per the germline V gene, CDR1 is SGHTA and CDR2 is FQGTGA. Trimming cost V 5 bases and J 8 bases, with 9 bases left between them. This CDR3 spans 12 amino acids. CDR3 DNA sequence: TGTGCCAGCAGCCCACCGGGAGAAAAACTGTTTTTT. As protein: CASSPPGEKLFF. Combining the CDR3 with reference TRBV7-3 and TRBJ1-4 gives the whole variable domain GAGVSQTPSNKVTEKGKYVELRCDPISGHTALYWYRQSLGQGPEFLIYFQGTGAADDSGLPNDRFFAVRPEGSVSTLKIQRTERGDSAVYLCASSPPGEKLFFGSGTQLSVL.

J is TRBJ2-3 and V is TRBV28; TRBD2 is a possible D gene (5 bases). This CDR3 has 14 amino acids. Per germline, CDR1 MDHEN and CDR2 SYDVKM. V gave up 3 bases and J gave up 7 bases, with 14 bases separating them. The CDR3 spells CASSLGADYNTQYF. The CDR3 bases are TGTGCCAGCAGTTTGGGAGCCGATTATAATACGCAGTATTTT.

The chain has TRBV7-2 and TRBJ2-3; possible D gene TRBD2, 7 bases. This CDR3 is 14 amino acids long. Germline V gene data show CDR1 as SGHTA and CDR2 as FQGNSA. Deletions cut 3 bases from V and 1 base from J, with 8 bases between. CDR3 region: CASSFGGRTDTQYF. The DNA for the CDR3 is TGTGCCAGCAGCTTCGGGGGGCGCACAGATACGCAGTATTTT. The full variable domain, rest sourced from reference TRBV7-2 and TRBJ2-3, is GAGVSQSPSNKVTEKGKDVELRCDPISGHTALYWYRQSLGQGLEFLIYFQGNSAPDKSGLPSDRFSAERTGGSVSTLTIQRTQQEDSAVYLCASSFGGRTDTQYFGPGTRLTVL.

This chain joins TRBV27 and TRBJ2-3, with a weak D call TRBD1 (6 bases). The CDR3 totals 14 residues. The germline V and J ends were trimmed by 7 bases and 10 bases, with 21 bases remaining between them. CDR1 is MNHEY, CDR2 SMNVEV, per germline (reference sequence). CDR3 in DNA: TGTGCCAGCAAATGGGGACACGATCGATCGGCGCAGTATTTT. As protein: CASKWGHDRSAQYF.

The rearrangement joins TRBV28 to TRBJ1-1, with D perhaps matching TRBD1 (5 bases). CDR3 length: 17 residues. V lost 2 bases and J 0 bases, leaving 16 bases between the germline ends. Per the germline V gene, CDR1 is MDHEN and CDR2 is SYDVKM. CDR3 nucleotide sequence: TGTGCCAGCAGTTTAAAATCGGCAGGGCTTATGAACACTGAAGCTTTCTTT. As protein: CASSLKSAGLMNTEAFF.

This chain joins TRBV3-1 (or the pseudogene TRBV3-2) and TRBJ1-3, with D perhaps matching TRBD1 (6 bases). CDR3 length equals 16 residues. Germline assignment: CDR1 LGHDT and CDR2 YNNKEL (reference sequence). V was trimmed by 1 base and J by 1 base, leaving 11 bases between them. The CDR3: CASSQGGTPSGNTIYF. CDR3 DNA: TGTGCCAGCAGCCAAGGGGGGACACCTTCTGGAAACACCATATATTTT.

The gene calls are TRBV5-5 and TRBJ1-3; no clear D gene. The CDR3 covers 15 residues. Germline V gene lookup returns CDR1 SGHKS and CDR2 YYEKEE (reference sequence). Trimming left V 2 bases short and J 0 bases short, with 9 bases between. The CDR3 DNA sequence: TGTGCCAGCAGCTTTTCGAGGATCTCTGGAAACACCATATATTTT. Translating it yields CASSFSRISGNTIYF. The complete variable domain, with remaining parts taken from reference TRBV5-5 and TRBJ1-3, reads DAGVTQSPTHLIKTRGQQVTLRCSPISGHKSVSWYQQVLGQGPQFIFQYYEKEERGRGNFPDRFSARQFPNYSSELNVNALLLGDSALYLCASSFSRISGNTIYFGEGSWLTVV.

V gene TRBV6-4 combines with J gene TRBJ1-5; D possibly corresponds to TRBD1 (5 bases). The ends were cut back, 3 bases at V and 2 bases at J, with 11 bases in the middle. CDR1 and CDR2 from the germline V gene are MRHNA and SNTAGT. This CDR3 comprises 15 residues. The CDR3: CASSEEEGGNQPQHF. The CDR3 DNA reads as TGTGCCAGCAGTGAAGAGGAAGGGGGCAATCAGCCCCAGCATTTT.

V usage is TRBV7-2 and J usage is TRBJ1-2; the D gene is possibly TRBD1 (5 bases). Germline V gives CDR1 SGHTA, CDR2 FQGNSA. The CDR3 is made up of 13 amino acids. V dropped 1 base and J dropped 4 bases, with 7 bases sitting between them. The CDR3 reads CASSLGGGYGYTF. The CDR3 DNA follows: TGTGCCAGCAGCTTAGGGGGCGGCTATGGCTACACCTTC.

This chain uses TRBV5-4 with TRBJ1-2; 10 nucleotides agree with TRBD1. Germline-derived CDR1 and CDR2 are SGHNT and YYREEE (reference sequence). This CDR3 is 14 amino acids long. The trim removed 4 bases at V and 8 bases at J, leaving 8 bases unmatched. This chain's CDR3 is CASSQGTGAGGYTF. In DNA, the CDR3 is TGTGCCAGCAGCCAAGGGACAGGGGCGGGGGGCTACACCTTC.

The gene calls are TRBV28 and TRBJ2-7; 9 bases are shared with TRBD1. The CDR3 is 15 residues long. Germline CDR1 and CDR2: MDHEN and SYDVKM. V lost 5 bases and J lost 3; bases outside the gene matches: 8. Written as DNA, the CDR3 is TGTGCCAGCAGTGCACCCGGGACAGGGCACTACGAGCAGTACTTC. Protein: CASSAPGTGHYEQYF.

The rearrangement joins TRBV2 to TRBJ2-1, with TRBD2 matching over 7 bases. The trim removed 4 bases at V and 7 bases at J, leaving 4 bases unmatched. The CDR3 has 13 residues. Per the germline V gene, CDR1 is SNHLY and CDR2 is FYNNEI. The CDR3 DNA reads as TGTGCCAGCAGTGGGCGGGGGTGGAATGAGCAGTTCTTC. Protein: CASSGRGWNEQFF. Full variable domain (rest looked up from reference TRBV2 and TRBJ2-1): EPEVTQTPSHQVTQMGQEVILRCVPISNHLYFYWYRQILGQKVEFLVSFYNNEISEKSEIFDDQFSVERPDGSNFTLKIRSTKLEDSAMYFCASSGRGWNEQFFGPGTRLTVL.

V usage is TRBV10-3 and J usage is TRBJ1-2; 7 positions agree with TRBD1. Germline lookup yields CDR1 ENHRY and CDR2 SYGVKD. J lost 3 bases, V lost 6 bases, and 4 bases had no gene match. The CDR3 length is 13 residues. The CDR3 bases are TGTGCCATCAGGAGGCAGGGGGACTATGGCTACACCTTC. The encoded protein is CAIRRQGDYGYTF.

V is TRBV7-8 and J is TRBJ2-1; 8 bases line up with TRBD2. J gave up 2 bases and V 1 base, and 4 bases lay outside the gene matches. The CDR3 has 16 residues. Looked up from germline, CDR1 is SGHVS and CDR2 is FQNEAQ. The CDR3 is CASSLDGRVPYNEQFF. In DNA form, the CDR3 reads TGTGCCAGCAGCTTAGACGGGAGGGTCCCCTACAATGAGCAGTTCTTC.

The CDR3 DNA reads TGTGCCAGCTCACCTAAAGGCGGGGCGGATGAAAAACTGTTTTTT. Encoded protein: CASSPKGGADEKLFF. The rearrangement uses TRBV18 and TRBJ1-4; possible D gene TRBD1, 5 bases. The CDR3 is 15 residues long. Trimming stripped 3 bases from V and 6 bases from J, with 14 bases between. Germline CDR1 and CDR2: KGHSH and LQKENI.